This is a list of T cell receptor beta chains from one sample in a study of shared clonotypes between healthy human individuals. Assay used: immunoSEQ multiplex PCR; TCRdb lists only in-frame clones, some missing. The table includes just over 2,000,000 clones, 85% to 95% detected once. The sample comprised naive CD4+ T cells sorted from blood. The receptors stem from a young man in good health. Both conserved end residues are part of each CDR3. Fields, in order: V gene, CDR3 length, J gene, CDR3 protein.

TRBV5-8	17	TRBJ2-7	CASSYGLTPGLFYEQYF
TRBV29-1	12	TRBJ2-1	CSVYRAHNEQFF
TRBV7-3	13	TRBJ2-5	CASSRGRQETQYF
TRBV5-1	15	TRBJ2-7	CASSLEGTGPYEQYF
TRBV5-1	16	TRBJ2-3	CASSPGTGRGTDTQYF
TRBV5-6	14	TRBJ2-7	CASSLPTGVEEQYF
TRBV18	14	TRBJ1-2	CASSPPVDGYGYTF
TRBV27	14	TRBJ1-5	CASSPVQGNQPQHF
TRBV5-6	13	TRBJ2-5	CASSLRQGQTQYF
TRBV6-5	15	TRBJ1-1	CASAEAGLGNTEAFF
TRBV18	14	TRBJ2-7	CASSPGTGGSEQYF
TRBV29-1	12	TRBJ2-7	CSVVDRAYEQYF
TRBV10-3	16	TRBJ2-7	CAISAPPDRSSYEQYF
TRBV5-4	12	TRBJ2-3	CASSTSTDTQYF
TRBV5-6	16	TRBJ1-5	CASSLFGDVGNQPQHF